One and the same sample provided the 19 T cell receptor beta chains below, sequenced in a study of blood T cell repertoires in COVID-19. Data came from immunoSEQ multiplex PCR; TCRdb stores just in-frame clones and leaves some out. The sample includes 250,000 to 400,000 clones, about 87% of them seen just once. Sequencing used peripheral blood. The receptors stem from a woman aged 25 to 39 with COVID-19, enrolled during active disease.

This sequence joins TRBV7-6 and TRBJ2-1; weak D call: TRBD2 (6 bases). V gave up 1 base and J gave up 3 bases, with 10 bases separating them. In germline, CDR1 is SGHVS, CDR2 FNYEAQ. The CDR3 spans 15 residues. CDR3 nucleotides: TGTGCCAGCAGCTTAGGGACTACCCTCTACAATGAGCAGTTCTTC. Encoded protein: CASSLGTTLYNEQFF.

This clone was found once. The rearrangement joins TRBV27 to TRBJ1-5, with 11 bases lining up with TRBD1. In germline, CDR1 is MNHEY, CDR2 SMNVEV (reference sequence). The CDR3 sequence is 15 residues long. V trimming: 6 bases; J trimming: 4 bases; junction bases outside the gene matches: 5. CDR3 in DNA: TGTGCCAGCAGAAGGGGACAGGGGGATAATCAGCCCCAGCATTTT. As protein: CASRRGQGDNQPQHF.

This clone was counted a single time. The chain couples TRBV2 to TRBJ2-2, with a possible D match to TRBD2 (5 bases). In germline, CDR1 is SNHLY, CDR2 FYNNEI. Trimming left V 7 bases short and J 7 bases short, with 13 bases between. The CDR3 is 13 residues long. The CDR3 here is CASKPEGSGELFF. The DNA for the CDR3 is TGTGCCAGCAAACCCGAGGGTAGCGGGGAGCTGTTTTTT.

The rearrangement joins TRBV19 to TRBJ2-7, with a tentative D call TRBD2 (7 bases). Trimming cost V 3 bases and J 0 bases, with 12 bases left between them. This CDR3 is 15 amino acids long. Germline V gives CDR1 LNHDA, CDR2 SQIVND (reference sequence). The CDR3 bases are TGTGCCAGTAGTATGGGGGGAGGGGGCTCCTACGAGCAGTACTTC. Amino acid sequence: CASSMGGGGSYEQYF.

The chain joins TRBV9 to TRBJ2-5; TRBD1 matches 7 bases. The CDR3 extends over 14 amino acids. Trimming removed 2 bases from V and 4 bases from J; junction bases left unmatched: 5. The germline gives CDR1 SGDLS, CDR2 YYNGEE. Written as DNA, the CDR3 is TGTGCCAGCAGCGTGGACAGGTTGGCAGAGACCCAGTACTTC. Translating it yields CASSVDRLAETQYF.

This clone turned up a few times. This chain uses TRBV12-3 or TRBV12-4 with TRBJ1-1; D uncertain. The CDR3 covers 12 residues. Trimming pared 3 bases from V and 5 bases from J, leaving 7 bases between. The CDR3 DNA reads TGTGCCAGCAGTTTCGCACAAACTGAAGCTTTCTTT. Translating gives CASSFAQTEAFF.

This rearrangement joins TRBV28 to TRBJ2-1, with TRBD2 identical over 7 bases. Germline CDR1 reads MDHEN; CDR2 reads SYDVKM. The CDR3 is 15 amino acids. V shed 6 bases, J shed 9 bases, and the junction held 14 bases outside the gene matches. The CDR3 reads CASSPGGSSESEQFF. The DNA of the CDR3 is TGTGCCAGCAGCCCCGGGGGGAGCTCCGAGTCTGAGCAGTTCTTC.

The rearrangement uses TRBV19 and TRBJ1-2; 8 bases agree with TRBD1. The germline CDR1 and CDR2 sequences are LNHDA and SQIVND (reference sequence). J was trimmed by 5 bases and V by 11 bases; bases with no gene match: 10. CDR3 length equals 13 residues. In nucleotides, the CDR3 is TGTGCCTGCCGGGACAGGAATTTATATGGCTACACCTTC. Amino acids: CACRDRNLYGYTF.

This sequence joins TRBV2 and TRBJ1-4, with D possibly being TRBD1 (5 bases). Per germline, CDR1 SNHLY and CDR2 FYNNEI. The CDR3 contains 19 residues. Trimming shortened V by 6 bases and J by 6 bases, and 29 bases separated the two germline ends. This CDR3 reads CASRPYHSSTRWGDEKLFF. The CDR3, as DNA: TGTGCCAGCAGGCCCTACCACTCAAGCACCAGGTGGGGGGATGAAAAACTGTTTTTT.

The chain couples TRBV9 to TRBJ1-4, with D unresolved. Germline V CDR1 and CDR2: SGDLS, YYNGEE. The CDR3 length is 15 residues. Trimming took off 0 bases at V and 8 bases at J, with 14 bases between the two ends. CDR3 loop: CASSVAVSQREKLFF. CDR3 coding DNA: TGTGCCAGCAGCGTAGCGGTTTCCCAGAGGGAAAAACTGTTTTTT.

The DNA of the CDR3 is TGTGCCAGCAGTGAACAGGGGACAGGGAACTACGAGCAGTACGTC. Translated, it gives CASSEQGTGNYEQYV. The chain uses TRBV6-1 and TRBJ2-7; 9 nucleotides agree with TRBD1. V was clipped by 2 bases and J by 3 bases; unmatched bases: 5. The CDR3 has 15 amino acids. Germline lookup yields CDR1 MNHNS and CDR2 SASEGT.

The V gene is TRBV28, the J gene TRBJ1-5; a weak D match, TRBD1 (6 bases). Germline CDR1 and CDR2: MDHEN and SYDVKM. V lost 6 bases and J lost 6, with 15 bases in between. The CDR3 spans 14 residues. The CDR3 sequence is CASSGGGGSQPQHF. CDR3 sequence (DNA): TGTGCCAGCAGCGGGGGCGGGGGATCTCAGCCCCAGCATTTT. Drawing the rest from reference TRBV28 and TRBJ1-5, the complete variable domain is DVKVTQSSRYLVKRTGEKVFLECVQDMDHENMFWYRQDPGLGLRLIYFSYDVKMKEKGDIPEGYSVSREKKERFSLILESASTNQTSMYLCASSGGGGSQPQHFGDGTRLSIL.

V is TRBV10-2 and J is TRBJ1-4; D gene ambiguous. V was trimmed by 0 bases and J by 10 bases, leaving 18 bases between them. The V gene's germline CDR1 is WSHSY and CDR2 SAAADI. The CDR3 consists of 16 residues. CDR3 in amino acids: CASSESGGRSTGKLFF. The CDR3 region has the DNA TGCGCCAGCAGTGAGTCAGGAGGCAGATCTACGGGAAAACTGTTTTTT.

The rearrangement uses TRBV14 and TRBJ1-2, with 8 bases matching TRBD1. Germline V lookup: CDR1 SGHDN, CDR2 FVKESK. The J segment lost 2 bases and the V segment lost 2 bases, leaving 4 bases of the junction unmatched. This CDR3 is built from 15 residues. The DNA of the CDR3 is TGTGCCAGCAGCCAACTGACAGGGGTAAACTATGGCTACACCTTC. It codes for CASSQLTGVNYGYTF.

The chain joins TRBV24-1 to TRBJ2-5; TRBD1 matches 10 bases. Germline V gives CDR1 KGHDR, CDR2 SFDVKD. The CDR3 totals 18 residues. Trimming took 1 base from V and 3 from J; bases not matched to a gene: 10. The CDR3 nucleotides are TGTGCCACCAGTGATTTCCCGGAGGACAGGGGGGAAGAAGAGACCCAGTACTTC. Translation: CATSDFPEDRGEEETQYF.

The V call is TRBV6-5, the J call TRBJ2-3, with TRBD2 matching 9 bases. The CDR3 runs to 15 residues. Germline values: CDR1 MNHEY, CDR2 SVGAGI. The V gene end was trimmed by 3 bases and the J gene end by 5 bases; junction bases not matched to a gene: 6. The CDR3 is CASSYGGGAIDTQYF. For the CDR3, the DNA is TGTGCCAGCAGTTATGGCGGGGGGGCGATAGATACGCAGTATTTT.

The genes are TRBV6-5 and TRBJ1-6; 10 bases fit TRBD1. Germline CDR1 and CDR2: MNHEY and SVGAGI. This CDR3 region has 15 residues. Trimming took 2 bases from V and 8 from J; bases not matched to a gene: 3. The CDR3, as DNA: TGTGCCAGCAGTTACGGGACAGGGGAGTATTCACCCCTCCACTTT. As protein: CASSYGTGEYSPLHF.

V and J are TRBV19 and TRBJ1-1, with 7 nucleotides matching TRBD1. This CDR3 comprises 16 residues. The V and J ends lost 8 bases and 3 bases, in that order; junction bases with no gene match: 15. Looked up from germline, CDR1 is LNHDA and CDR2 is SQIVND (reference sequence). CDR3 sequence: CASVPGQPMTYTEAFF. The CDR3, as DNA: TGTGCCAGTGTCCCGGGACAGCCCATGACGTACACTGAAGCTTTCTTT. Full variable domain (missing parts from reference TRBV19 and TRBJ1-1): DGGITQSPKYLFRKEGQNVTLSCEQNLNHDAMYWYRQDPGQGLRLIYYSQIVNDFQKGDIAEGYSVSREKKESFPLTVTSAQKNPTAFYLCASVPGQPMTYTEAFFGQGTRLTVV.

V and J are TRBV6-5 and TRBJ1-1; TRBD1 aligns across 9 bases. V was clipped by 6 bases and J by 7 bases; unmatched bases: 0. Germline V gene lookup returns CDR1 MNHEY and CDR2 SVGAGI. The CDR3 is 11 residues long. The CDR3 region has the DNA TGTGCCAGCAGGGGACAGGGTGAAGCTTTCTTT. This sequence encodes CASRGQGEAFF.